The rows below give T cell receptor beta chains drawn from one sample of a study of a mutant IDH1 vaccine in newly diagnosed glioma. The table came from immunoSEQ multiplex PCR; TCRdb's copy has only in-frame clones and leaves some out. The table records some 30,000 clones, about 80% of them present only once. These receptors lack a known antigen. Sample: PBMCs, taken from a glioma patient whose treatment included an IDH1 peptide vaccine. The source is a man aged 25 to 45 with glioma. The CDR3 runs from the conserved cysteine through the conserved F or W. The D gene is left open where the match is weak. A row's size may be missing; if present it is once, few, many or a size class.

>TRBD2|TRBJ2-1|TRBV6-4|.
TGTGCCAGCAGGGCCCGACTAGCGGGAATGTACTGTGAGCAGTTCTTC
CASRARLAGMYCEQFF
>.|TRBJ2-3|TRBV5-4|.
TGTGCCAGCAGCTCCAGCACAGATACGCAGTATTTT
CASSSSTDTQYF
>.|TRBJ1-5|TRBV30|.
TGTGCCTGGAGTCCCCCAATTTTAGGGGGGGGTCAGCCCCAGCATTTT
CAWSPPILGGGQPQHF
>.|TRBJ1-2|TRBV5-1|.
TGCGCCAGCAGCTTATCCAGGGGACTGGATGGCTATGGCTACACCTTC
CASSLSRGLDGYGYTF
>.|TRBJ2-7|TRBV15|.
TGTGCCACCAGCAGAGATCTTAGTGCGGGACCCACCTACGAGCAGTACTTC
CATSRDLSAGPTYEQYF
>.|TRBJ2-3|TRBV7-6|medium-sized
TGTGCCAGCAGCCCGGGTGGAGGCACAGATACGCAGTATTTT
CASSPGGGTDTQYF
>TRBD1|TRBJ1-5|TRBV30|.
TGTGCCTGGAGTTCTCCCCCCGGCCCCGGACAGGTCTCAGGTCAGCCCCAGCATTTT
CAWSSPPGPGQVSGQPQHF
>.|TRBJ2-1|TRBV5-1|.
TGCGCCAGCAGCTTGGGCCCCAATGAGCAGTTCTTC
CASSLGPNEQFF
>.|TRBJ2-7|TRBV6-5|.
TGTGCCAGCAGTGCGGTAAGCTCCTACGAGCAGTACTTC
CASSAVSSYEQYF
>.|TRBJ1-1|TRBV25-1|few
TGTGCCAGCGGGCGTAACACTGAAGCTTTCTTT
CASGRNTEAFF
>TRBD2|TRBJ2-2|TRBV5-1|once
TGCGCCAGCAGCACTGGGACTAGCGGAGCCGCCGGGGAGCTGTTTTTT
CASSTGTSGAAGELFF
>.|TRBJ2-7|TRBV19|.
TGTGCCAGTAGTCCTCAGGGAGACGAGCAGTACTTC
CASSPQGDEQYF
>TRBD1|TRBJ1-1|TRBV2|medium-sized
TGTGCCAGCAGCCTACGACAGGGAAGGGAAAACACTGAAGCTTTCTTT
CASSLRQGRENTEAFF
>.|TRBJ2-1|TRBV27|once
TGTGCCAGCAGTTTCTCGTCCTACAATGAGCAGTTCTTC
CASSFSSYNEQFF
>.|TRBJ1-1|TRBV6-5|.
TGTGCCAGCAGTTACTCGGGGGGGCGCAAAGCTTTCTTT
CASSYSGGRKAFF
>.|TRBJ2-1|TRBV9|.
TGTGCCAGCAGCGTCGATCTAGCGACATCCTACAATGAGCAGTTCTTC
CASSVDLATSYNEQFF
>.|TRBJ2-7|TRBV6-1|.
TGTGCCAGTACCGGGGATCCCCCCTACGAGCAGTACTTC
CASTGDPPYEQYF
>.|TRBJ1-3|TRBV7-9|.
TGTGCCAGCAGCTTAATGTCCTCTGGAAACACCATATATTTT
CASSLMSSGNTIYF
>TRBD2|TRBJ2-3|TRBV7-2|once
TGTGCCAGCAGCTTACTAGCGGGAGTAAGCACAGATACGCAGTATTTT
CASSLLAGVSTDTQYF
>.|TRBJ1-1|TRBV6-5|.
TGTGCCACCTTACAGGGGAACACTGAAGCTTTCTTT
CATLQGNTEAFF
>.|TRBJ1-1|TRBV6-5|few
TGTGCCAGCAGGCCGACAGTGAACACTGAAGCTTTCTTT
CASRPTVNTEAFF
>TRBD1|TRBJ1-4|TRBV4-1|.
TGCGCCAGCAGCCTAACAGGGGTCAATGAAAAACTGTTTTTT
CASSLTGVNEKLFF
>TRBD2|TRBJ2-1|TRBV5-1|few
TGCGCCAGCAGCTCCACTAGCGGGACCTCCTACAATGAGCAGTTCTTC
CASSSTSGTSYNEQFF
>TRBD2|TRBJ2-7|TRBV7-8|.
TGTGCCAGCAGCCCCCGGACTAGCGGGAGGGACGAGCAGTACTTC
CASSPRTSGRDEQYF
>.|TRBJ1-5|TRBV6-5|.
TGTGCCAGCAGCCCCGCGGGGCATTCCAATCAGCCCCAGCATTTT
CASSPAGHSNQPQHF
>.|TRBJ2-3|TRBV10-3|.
TGTGCCATCAATTCGCAGGGGCATACGCAGTATTTT
CAINSQGHTQYF
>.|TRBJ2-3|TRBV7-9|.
TGTGCCAGCAGCTTAGGGCTAGCCACAGATACGCAGTATTTT
CASSLGLATDTQYF
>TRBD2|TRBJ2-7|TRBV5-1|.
TGCGCCAGCAGTCTAGCGGGAGGACTGACGGAGCAGTACTTC
CASSLAGGLTEQYF
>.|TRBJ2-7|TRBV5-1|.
TGCGCCAGCAGCTTTTTAAACCGCTCCTACGAGCAGTACTTC
CASSFLNRSYEQYF
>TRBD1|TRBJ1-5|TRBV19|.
TGTGCCAGTAGTAGGACAGGGAGCAATCAGCCCCAGCATTTT
CASSRTGSNQPQHF
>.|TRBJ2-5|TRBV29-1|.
TGCAGCGGTAAGCGACCCGGAGAGACCCAGTACTTC
CSGKRPGETQYF
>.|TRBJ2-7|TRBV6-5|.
TGTGCCAGCAGCAGAGACTTCGAAAGCTCCTACGAGCAGTACTTC
CASSRDFESSYEQYF
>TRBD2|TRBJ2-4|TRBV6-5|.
TGTGCCAGCAGTTACTCCGGGACTGCGGGGGACATTCAGTACTTC
CASSYSGTAGDIQYF
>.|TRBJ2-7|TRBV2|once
TGTGCCAGCAAGGGGGAAACCTACGAGCAGTACTTC
CASKGETYEQYF
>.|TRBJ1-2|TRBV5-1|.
TGCGCCAGCAGCGAGACTGATCCCATATATGGCTACACCTTC
CASSETDPIYGYTF
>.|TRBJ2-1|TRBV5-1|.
TGCGCCAGCAGCCAAGACCGTTTCCCCTACAATGAGCAGTTCTTC
CASSQDRFPYNEQFF
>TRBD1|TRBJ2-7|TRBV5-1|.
TGCGCCAGCAGCTGGGACAGGGGCGAGCAGTACTTC
CASSWDRGEQYF